These 6 T cell receptor beta chains came from one sample sequenced in a study of T cell changes during pregnancy in multiple sclerosis. This table comes from immunoSEQ multiplex PCR, and its TCRdb copy is limited to in-frame clones, with some not included. Of about 42,000 clones in the sample, roughly 90% were seen once. Source: CD4+ T cells from peripheral blood mononuclear cells, taken in the second trimester of pregnancy. The receptors come from a female donor with multiple sclerosis, enrolled in a pregnancy study.

The V and J genes are TRBV28 and TRBJ2-1; D is ambiguous. With 2 bases removed from V and 5 bases from J, the gap between germline ends came to 4 bases. The CDR3 extends over 12 amino acids. Per germline, CDR1 MDHEN and CDR2 SYDVKM. The CDR3 region has the DNA TGTGCCAGCAGTTTACTTGACAATGAGCAGTTCTTC. Amino acid sequence: CASSLLDNEQFF.

V usage is TRBV4-1 and J usage is TRBJ2-7; 8 bases match TRBD2. There are 15 residues in the CDR3. With 2 bases clipped from V and 7 bases from J, the junction kept 10 bases outside the gene matches. Germline lookup yields CDR1 MGHRA and CDR2 YSYEKL. As DNA, the CDR3 is TGCGCCAGCAGCCAATGGGTCCGGGAGGGCGGGGAGCAGTACTTC. This sequence encodes CASSQWVREGGEQYF.

V gene TRBV5-1 combines with J gene TRBJ2-5; TRBD2 matches at 9 bases. CDR3 size: 14 residues. Losses at the gene ends were 4 bases for V and 4 bases for J; bases not matched to a gene: 5. Germline V gene sequence: CDR1 SGHRS, CDR2 YFSETQ. The CDR3 coding sequence is TGCGCCAGCAGCGAAGCGGGAGGTCCAGAGACCCAGTACTTC. Its protein is CASSEAGGPETQYF.

This sequence joins TRBV28 and TRBJ2-6; D not resolved. CDR3 length: 15 residues. V was trimmed by 6 bases and J by 0 bases, leaving 9 bases between them. Germline CDR1 reads MDHEN; CDR2 reads SYDVKM. The CDR3 DNA sequence: TGTGCCAGCAGCCGAGCCCCCTCTGGGGCCAACGTCCTGACTTTC. Its translation is CASSRAPSGANVLTF. The full variable domain, with the rest looked up from reference TRBV28 and TRBJ2-6, is DVKVTQSSRYLVKRTGEKVFLECVQDMDHENMFWYRQDPGLGLRLIYFSYDVKMKEKGDIPEGYSVSREKKERFSLILESASTNQTSMYLCASSRAPSGANVLTFGAGSRLTVL.

The chain is built from TRBV6-5 and TRBJ2-7; 7 nucleotides match TRBD1. V dropped 3 bases and J dropped 4; count of bases not matched to a gene: 6. The V gene's germline CDR1 is MNHEY and CDR2 SVGAGI. The CDR3 loop spans 14 amino acids. In DNA, the CDR3 is TGTGCCAGCAGTTATAAGACAGGGAAGTACGAGCAGTACTTC. Amino acids: CASSYKTGKYEQYF.

The chain joins TRBV7-9 to TRBJ2-3, with TRBD2 identical over 12 bases. Germline V lookup: CDR1 SEHNR, CDR2 FQNEAQ (reference sequence). The CDR3 extends over 15 amino acids. J gave up 12 bases and V 2 bases, and 9 bases lay outside the gene matches. The CDR3 DNA reads as TGTGCCAGCAGCTTAATCGGGACTAGCGGGCCCCCCCAGTATTTT. It yields the protein CASSLIGTSGPPQYF. Full variable domain (missing parts from reference TRBV7-9 and TRBJ2-3): DTGVSQNPRHKITKRGQNVTFRCDPISEHNRLYWYRQTLGQGPEFLTYFQNEAQLEKSRLLSDRFSAERPKGSFSTLEIQRTEQGDSAMYLCASSLIGTSGPPQYFGPGTRLTVL.